This TCR beta chain comes out of a study of cytomegalovirus exposure and HLA in healthy donors. PCR employed 60 Vbeta and 13 Jbeta primers. In the authors' workflow: An analysis that came later counted around 80 million unique TCR beta chains, approximately 10 million shared. Generated by immunoSEQ multiplex PCR, the TCRdb table keeps only in-frame clones and is missing some. Clonal size and the V and J genes are those of that table, whereas D and trimming came from the DNA. The sample contains about 220,000 clones, about 74% of which appear only once. V shed 2 bases and J 4 bases; nucleotides not matched to a gene: 4. The CDR3 consists of 15 residues. Germline V gives CDR1 MNHEY, CDR2 SVGAGI.

This receptor was identified in a woman younger than 45 in good health and CMV-seronegative. The source material was PBMCs. V usage is TRBV6-5 and J usage is TRBJ2-7; 11 bases match TRBD2. The CDR3 reads CASSYPLAGVYEQYF. The CDR3 DNA reads TGTGCCAGCAGTTACCCACTAGCGGGGGTATACGAGCAGTACTTC.